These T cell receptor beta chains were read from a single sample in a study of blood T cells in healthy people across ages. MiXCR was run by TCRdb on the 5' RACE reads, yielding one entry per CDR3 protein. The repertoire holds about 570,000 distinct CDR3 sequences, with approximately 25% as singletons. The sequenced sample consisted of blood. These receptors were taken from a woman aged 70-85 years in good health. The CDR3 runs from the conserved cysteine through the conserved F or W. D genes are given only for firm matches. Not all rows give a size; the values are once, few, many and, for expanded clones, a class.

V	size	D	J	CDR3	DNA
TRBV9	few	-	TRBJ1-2	CASSVGGEIKKDYGYTF	TGTGCCAGCAGCGTAGGGGGAGAGATAAAGAAGGACTATGGCTACACCTTC
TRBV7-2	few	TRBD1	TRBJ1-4	CASSARDRGTNEKLFF	TGTGCCAGCAGCGCAAGAGACAGGGGGACTAATGAAAAACTGTTTTTT
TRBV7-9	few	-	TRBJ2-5	CASRGPIQETQYF	TGTGCCAGCAGGGGACCTATACAAGAGACCCAGTACTTC
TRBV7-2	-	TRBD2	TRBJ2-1	CASSLVRGGGYNGQFF	TGTGCCAGCAGCTTAGTACGGGGGGGCGGCTACAATGGGCAGTTCTTC
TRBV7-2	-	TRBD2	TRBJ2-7	CASSLDPAGAYEQYF	TGTGCCAGCAGCTTAGACCCAGCGGGGGCCTACGAGCAGTACTTC
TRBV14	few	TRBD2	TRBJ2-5	CASKAGGGETQYF	TGTGCCAGCAAAGCGGGGGGTGGAGAGACCCAGTACTTC
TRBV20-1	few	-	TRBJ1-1	CSASHRGGTEAFF	TGCAGTGCTTCACACCGAGGGGGGACTGAAGCTTTCTTT
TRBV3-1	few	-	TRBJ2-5	CASSPRDRSWGTQYF	TGTGCCAGCAGCCCGAGGGACCGATCCTGGGGGACCCAGTACTTC
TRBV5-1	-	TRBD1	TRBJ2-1	CASLAGTGDFNEQFF	TGCGCCAGCCTAGCCGGGACAGGGGACTTCAATGAGCAGTTCTTC
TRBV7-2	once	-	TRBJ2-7	CASSSHGGTLGEQYF	TGTGCCAGCAGTTCACATGGGGGGACCCTCGGGGAGCAGTACTTC
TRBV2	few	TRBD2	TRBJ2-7	CASSLWEAGENEQYF	TGTGCCAGCAGTTTATGGGAAGCGGGGGAGAACGAGCAGTACTTC
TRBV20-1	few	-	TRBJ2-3	CSAGDSLRTDTQYF	TGCAGTGCTGGAGACAGTCTTCGCACAGATACGCAGTATTTT
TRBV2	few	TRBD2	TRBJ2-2	CAKSGGARPGELFF	TGTGCCAAAAGCGGGGGGGCCCGCCCCGGGGAGCTGTTTTTT
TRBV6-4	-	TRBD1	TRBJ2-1	CASSLQGMKNNEQFF	TGTGCCAGCAGCTTACAGGGGATGAAAAACAATGAGCAGTTCTTC
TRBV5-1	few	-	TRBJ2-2	CASSLGPLAGELFF	TGCGCCAGCAGCTTAGGTCCTCTAGCCGGGGAGCTGTTTTTT
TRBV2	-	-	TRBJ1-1	CASSKQGWEVSEAFF	TGTGCCAGCAGTAAACAGGGATGGGAGGTATCTGAAGCTTTCTTT
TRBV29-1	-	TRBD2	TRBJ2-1	CSVGGPLAGKQFF	TGCAGCGTTGGAGGGCCTTTAGCGGGGAAGCAGTTCTTC
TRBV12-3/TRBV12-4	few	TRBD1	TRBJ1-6	CASRGTGEIGSPLHF	TGTGCCAGCAGGGGGACAGGGGAGATTGGATCACCCCTCCACTTT
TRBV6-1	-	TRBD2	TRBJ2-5	CASGEGTSQKETQYF	TGTGCCAGCGGAGAAGGGACTAGTCAAAAAGAGACCCAGTACTTC
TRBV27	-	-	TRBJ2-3	CASIGLAGTDTQYF	TGTGCCAGCATCGGGCTAGCTGGCACAGATACGCAGTATTTT
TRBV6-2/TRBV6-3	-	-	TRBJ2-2	CASRKGWSGELFF	TGTGCCAGCAGAAAGGGGTGGTCCGGGGAGCTGTTTTTT
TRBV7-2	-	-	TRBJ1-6	CASSDGQSMNSPLHF	TGTGCCAGCAGCGATGGACAATCTATGAATTCACCCCTCCACTTT
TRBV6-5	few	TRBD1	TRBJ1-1	CASSYSGRGLVGTEAFF	TGCGCCAGCAGTTACTCGGGGAGGGGGCTCGTTGGCACTGAAGCTTTCTTT
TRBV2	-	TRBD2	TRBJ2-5	CASSKGLAGERETQYF	TGTGCCAGCAGTAAAGGACTAGCGGGGGAACGGGAGACCCAGTACTTC
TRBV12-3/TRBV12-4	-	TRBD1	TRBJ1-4	CASRQGRIAGEKLFF	TGTGCCAGCCGACAGGGAAGGATCGCGGGCGAAAAACTGTTTTTT
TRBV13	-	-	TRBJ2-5	CASSSFVGRTDRTQYF	TGTGCCAGCAGCTCGTTTGTAGGGAGGACTGATCGGACCCAGTACTTC
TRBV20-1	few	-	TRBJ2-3	CSARSGVIGDTQYF	TGCAGTGCTAGATCCGGGGTAATTGGAGATACGCAGTATTTT
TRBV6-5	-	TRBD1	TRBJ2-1	CAGRRQGARDEQFF	TGTGCCGGCAGGCGACAGGGGGCTCGGGATGAGCAGTTCTTC
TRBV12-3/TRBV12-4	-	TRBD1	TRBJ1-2	CASSREGARGYTF	TGTGCCAGCAGCCGCGAGGGGGCGAGAGGCTACACCTTC
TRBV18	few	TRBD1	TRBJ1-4	CASSPSGTATNEKLFF	TGTGCCAGCTCACCCTCCGGGACAGCAACTAATGAAAAACTGTTTTTT
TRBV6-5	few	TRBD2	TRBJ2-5	CASSPSGAKETQYF	TGTGCCAGCAGCCCTAGCGGGGCGAAAGAGACCCAGTACTTC
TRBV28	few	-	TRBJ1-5	CASSSLPYQPQHF	TGTGCCAGCAGTTCCCTTCCATACCAGCCCCAGCATTTT
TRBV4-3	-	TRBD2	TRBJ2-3	CASSQERGVTQYF	TGCGCCAGCAGCCAGGAGCGGGGCGTAACGCAGTATTTT
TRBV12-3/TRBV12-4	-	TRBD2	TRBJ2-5	CASSLASGGAVLIETQYF	TGTGCCAGCAGTTTGGCTAGCGGGGGGGCAGTGTTGATAGAGACCCAGTACTTC